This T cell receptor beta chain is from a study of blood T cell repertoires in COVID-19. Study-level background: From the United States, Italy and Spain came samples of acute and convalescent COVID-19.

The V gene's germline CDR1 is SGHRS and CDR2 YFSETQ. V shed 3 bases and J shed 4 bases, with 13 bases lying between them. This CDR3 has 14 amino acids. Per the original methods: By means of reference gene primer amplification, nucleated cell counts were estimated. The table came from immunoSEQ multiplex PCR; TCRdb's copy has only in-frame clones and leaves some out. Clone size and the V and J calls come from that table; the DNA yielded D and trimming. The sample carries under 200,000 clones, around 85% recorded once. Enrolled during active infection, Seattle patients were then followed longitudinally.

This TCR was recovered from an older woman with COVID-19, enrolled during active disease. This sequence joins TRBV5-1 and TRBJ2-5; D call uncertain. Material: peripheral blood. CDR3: CASSYSGMVETQYF. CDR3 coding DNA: TGCGCCAGCAGCTATTCAGGAATGGTAGAGACCCAGTACTTC.